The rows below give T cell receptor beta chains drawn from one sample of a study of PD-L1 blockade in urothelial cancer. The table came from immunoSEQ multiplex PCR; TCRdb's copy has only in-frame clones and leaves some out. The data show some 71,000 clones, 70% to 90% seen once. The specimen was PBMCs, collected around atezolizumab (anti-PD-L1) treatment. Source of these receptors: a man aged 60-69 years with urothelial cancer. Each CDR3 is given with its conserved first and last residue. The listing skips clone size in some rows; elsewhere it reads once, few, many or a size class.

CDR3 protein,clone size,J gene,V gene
CASSDWRGGWEAFF,.,TRBJ1-1,TRBV7-9
CASGLLFEGSYNEQFF,.,TRBJ2-1,TRBV12-5
CASSEYPKRRGRGTDTQYF,.,TRBJ2-3,TRBV6-1
CASSIVSTGVKTQYF,.,TRBJ2-5,TRBV19
CAWSFPATGGKLFF,few,TRBJ1-4,TRBV30
CSVGDLKTSRNTEAFF,.,TRBJ1-1,TRBV29-1
CASSFQTDTQYF,.,TRBJ2-3,TRBV11-2
CASSEVGLAGFTDTQYF,.,TRBJ2-3,TRBV6-1
CASSGPGQGDMNTEAFF,.,TRBJ1-1,TRBV7-2
CASSQNTTGVNQPQHF,.,TRBJ1-5,TRBV23-1
CASREDSFYGYTF,.,TRBJ1-2,TRBV6-1
CASSSDRGRLGNTIYF,.,TRBJ1-3,TRBV11-2
CASSPPAVNTEAFF,.,TRBJ1-1,TRBV7-9
CASSLIRTQGGDGYTF,.,TRBJ1-2,TRBV7-9
CASSLGATSANNEQFF,once,TRBJ2-1,TRBV7-2
CAFGRQYEQYF,.,TRBJ2-7,TRBV30
CASSPGEPYGEQYF,once,TRBJ2-7,TRBV5-1
CASSLHRVKETQYF,.,TRBJ2-5,TRBV5-1
CAIQGGGGNEQFF,.,TRBJ2-1,TRBV7-9
CASSVRQLAGAGEQYF,.,TRBJ2-7,TRBV9
CASSGNRRSSYNEQFF,.,TRBJ2-1,TRBV10-1
CASSLGALTPNEKLFF,.,TRBJ1-4,TRBV11-3
CASSLVGGGTQETQYF,.,TRBJ2-5,TRBV11-2
CASRLDSRNTIYF,.,TRBJ1-3,TRBV6-1
CATSGAPGGLGEKLFF,.,TRBJ1-4,TRBV15
CASSLRGRELNEKLFF,.,TRBJ1-4,TRBV5-5
CASWRDLSDGYTF,.,TRBJ1-2,TRBV6-1
CASSRVPLNNSPLHF,.,TRBJ1-6,TRBV7-2
CASKREFDQPQHF,.,TRBJ1-5,TRBV2
CASSLVGGRGNSPLHF,few,TRBJ1-6,TRBV7-2
CASSPSQGAEAFF,.,TRBJ1-1,TRBV18
CATSRGGSF,.,TRBJ1-2,TRBV15
CASSPAGGTYEQYF,.,TRBJ2-7,TRBV7-9
CASSPPVSSGGEQYF,.,TRBJ2-7,TRBV14
CASSLSQGRNTIYF,few,TRBJ1-3,TRBV5-5
CASSVTGDTGELFF,.,TRBJ2-2,TRBV28
CASSYYDGRQNF,.,TRBJ2-5,TRBV7-2